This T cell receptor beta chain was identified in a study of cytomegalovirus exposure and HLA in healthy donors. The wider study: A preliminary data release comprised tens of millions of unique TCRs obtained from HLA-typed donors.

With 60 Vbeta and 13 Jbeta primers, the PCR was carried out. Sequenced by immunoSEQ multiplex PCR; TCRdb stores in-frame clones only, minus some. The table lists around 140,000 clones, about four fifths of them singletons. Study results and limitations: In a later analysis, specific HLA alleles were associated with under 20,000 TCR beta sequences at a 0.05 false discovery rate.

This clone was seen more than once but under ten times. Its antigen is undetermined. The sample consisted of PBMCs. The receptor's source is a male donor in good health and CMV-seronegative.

The CDR3 region has the DNA TGTGCCAGCAGCGTGACAGGGTATCAGCCCCAGCATTTT. Residues: CASSVTGYQPQHF. This chain links TRBV11-2 with TRBJ1-5; TRBD1 aligns across 7 bases. Germline loops: CDR1 SGHAT, CDR2 FQNNGV. This CDR3 is built from 13 residues. The V and J ends lost 5 bases and 5 bases, in that order; junction bases with no gene match: 3.